Listed here are 13 T cell receptor beta chains from one sample, sequenced in a study of post-analysis software for immune sequencing data. General observations from the study: In patients, TRBV5-6, TRBV5-1 and TRBV20-1 belonged to five TRBV segments found more frequently than in controls.

Their antigen targets remain unknown. Unique-molecular-identifier-tagged TCR beta cDNA libraries were used. Via MiXCR, TCRdb re-called the PCR reads, giving one row per CDR3 protein. Of 350,000 to 450,000 distinct CDR3 sequences in the sample, roughly 38% were seen once. The sample was blood. Receptor source: a girl aged 2-10 years with multiple sclerosis.

The rearrangement uses TRBV20-1 and TRBJ2-4; TRBD1 matches 7 bases. This CDR3 has 14 amino acids. The V gene's germline CDR1 is DFQATT and CDR2 SNEGSKA (reference sequence). The junction had 3 bases not matched to a gene; V was cut back by 0 bases and J by 4 bases. CDR3: CSARDSRGKNIQYF. For the CDR3, the DNA is TGCAGTGCTAGAGATAGCAGGGGGAAAAACATTCAGTACTTC.

The chain carries TRBV5-1 and TRBJ1-2; TRBD1 matches 7 bases. Germline lookup yields CDR1 SGHRS and CDR2 YFSETQ. The trim removed 6 bases at V and 4 bases at J, leaving 9 bases unmatched. CDR3 length: 14 amino acids. The CDR3 DNA follows: TGCGCCAGCACCCCTGTCCGGGACAGCTATGGCTACACCTTC. Translating gives CASTPVRDSYGYTF.

The chain recombines TRBV10-3 with TRBJ2-5; 7 bases fit TRBD1. The germline gives CDR1 ENHRY, CDR2 SYGVKD. The CDR3 is 13 amino acids. The V gene end was trimmed by 11 bases and the J gene end by 3 bases; junction bases not matched to a gene: 9. The CDR3 sequence is CAEPWDREETQYF. The CDR3 coding sequence is TGTGCCGAACCGTGGGACAGAGAAGAGACCCAGTACTTC.

In its sample, this clonotype was seen a few times. V is TRBV28 and J is TRBJ2-1; unclear D gene. The CDR3 is made up of 12 amino acids. Germline loops: CDR1 MDHEN, CDR2 SYDVKM. The V end was cut by 6 bases, the J end by 5 bases, with 8 bases between. CDR3 amino acids: CASSRRNNEQFF. The CDR3 DNA follows: TGTGCCAGCAGCCGGAGAAACAATGAGCAGTTCTTC.

The J gene is TRBJ1-2, the V gene TRBV6-2 or TRBV6-3, with a tentative D call TRBD1 (6 bases). V was clipped by 5 bases and J by 3 bases, with 28 bases between them. The CDR3 is 19 amino acids. Germline CDR1 reads MNHEY; CDR2 reads SVGEGT. The CDR3 reads CASSQNRQDLPTVHYGYTF. The CDR3 nucleotides are TGTGCCAGCAGTCAAAATCGACAGGATCTGCCGACAGTCCACTATGGCTACACCTTC.

The chain employs TRBV28 and TRBJ1-2, with TRBD1 identical over 9 bases. CDR3 length equals 13 residues. CDR1 is MDHEN and CDR2 is SYDVKM in the germline V gene. The V segment lost 8 bases and the J segment 6 bases; nucleotides outside the gene matches: 7. The CDR3 protein is CASEEGQGNGYTF. The CDR3, as DNA: TGTGCCAGCGAAGAGGGACAGGGTAATGGCTACACCTTC.

The chain links TRBV3-1 to TRBJ1-1; no clear D. The germline CDR1 and CDR2 sequences are LGHDT and YNNKEL (reference sequence). The CDR3 sequence is 14 residues long. V lost 2 bases, J lost 7 bases, and 14 bases lay in between. The CDR3 is CASSQHSRNDEAFF. The CDR3 DNA reads as TGTGCCAGCAGCCAACACTCCAGAAACGATGAAGCTTTCTTT. Complete variable domain (other parts from reference TRBV3-1 and TRBJ1-1): DTAVSQTPKYLVTQMGNDKSIKCEQNLGHDTMYWYKQDSKKFLKIMFSYNNKELIINETVPNRFSPKSPDKAHLNLHINSLELGDSAVYFCASSQHSRNDEAFFGQGTRLTVV.

V is TRBV20-1 and J is TRBJ2-7; D is perhaps TRBD2 (5 bases). The CDR3 sequence is 13 residues long. CDR1 and CDR2 (germline): DFQATT, SNEGSKA (reference sequence). V was cut by 5 bases and J by 0 bases, with 11 bases left in between. CDR3 residues: CSASSGTSYEQYF. In DNA form, the CDR3 reads TGCAGTGCTTCGAGCGGTACCTCCTACGAGCAGTACTTC.

The rearrangement links TRBV7-2 to TRBJ1-2; no clear D gene. Germline V CDR1 and CDR2: SGHTA, FQGNSA. CDR3 length equals 14 residues. V gave up 2 bases and J gave up 5 bases, with 12 bases separating them. The DNA for the CDR3 is TGTGCCAGCAGCTTAAGGCAATTTGGTTATGGCTACACCTTC. This codes for CASSLRQFGYGYTF.

The chain is built from TRBV20-1 and TRBJ1-1; TRBD1 might be the D (6 bases). Germline CDR1 and CDR2: DFQATT and SNEGSKA (reference sequence). Trimming left V 4 bases short and J 0 bases short, with 12 bases between. The CDR3 totals 14 residues. The CDR3 loop is CSATRQALNTEAFF. The CDR3 nucleotides read TGCAGTGCTACCCGACAGGCCTTGAACACTGAAGCTTTCTTT.

This clonotype was detected only a few times. The chain has TRBV20-1 and TRBJ1-2; D ambiguous. V shed 3 bases and J shed 6 bases, with 8 bases lying between them. Germline assignment: CDR1 DFQATT and CDR2 SNEGSKA (reference sequence). This CDR3 spans 11 amino acids. The CDR3 loop reads CSARDGDGYTF. The CDR3 DNA reads TGCAGTGCTAGGGATGGGGATGGCTACACCTTC.

This chain connects TRBV15 to TRBJ1-5, with TRBD1 as a possible D gene (5 bases). There are 17 residues in the CDR3. The V gene's germline CDR1 is LNHNV and CDR2 YYDKDF (reference sequence). The V gene lost 0 bases and the J gene lost 4 bases, with 16 bases spanning the gap. The CDR3 nucleotides read TGTGCCACCAGCAGAGATCACGGGGGTTGGGGTAATCAGCCCCAGCATTTT. It translates to CATSRDHGGWGNQPQHF.

A note on this clonotype: Lacking the conserved final phenylalanine or tryptophan, this CDR3 likely reflects a read error. The chain couples TRBV29-1 to TRBJ2-1; no definite D call. The V end was cut by 1 base, the J end by 6 bases, with 10 bases between. The germline CDR1 and CDR2 sequences are SQVTM and ANQGSEA. This CDR3 has 13 residues. In DNA form, the CDR3 reads TGCAGCGTTGAAGGACGTCCGGGCAATGAGCAGTTCGTC. It yields the protein CSVEGRPGNEQFV.